The 24 T cell receptor beta chains below come from one sample, sequenced in a study of somatic mutations in cytotoxic T cells in rheumatoid arthritis. The protocol was immunoSEQ multiplex PCR, while the TCRdb copy is restricted to in-frame clones and leaves out a portion. The data show approximately 5,300 clones, around 84% seen once. Sequenced input: CD8+ T cells sorted from blood. These receptors all stem from a woman aged 45-65 years with rheumatoid arthritis.

V gene TRBV30 combines with J gene TRBJ1-1; no definite D call. Germline V gene data show CDR1 as GTSNPN and CDR2 as SVGIG (reference sequence). V was shortened by 0 bases and J by 1 base, with 6 bases between the two germline ends. This CDR3 is built from 13 residues. CDR3 protein: CAWSVMWNTEAFF. In DNA form, the CDR3 reads TGTGCCTGGAGTGTTATGTGGAACACTGAAGCTTTCTTT. Combining the CDR3 with reference TRBV30 and TRBJ1-1 gives the whole variable domain SQTIHQWPATLVQPVGSPLSLECTVEGTSNPNLYWYRQAAGRGLQLLFYSVGIGQISSEVPQNLSASRPQDRQFILSSKKLLLSDSGFYLCAWSVMWNTEAFFGQGTRLTVV.

The chain is built from TRBV11-2 and TRBJ1-2, with D tentatively TRBD1 (5 bases). V lost 4 bases and J 4 bases, leaving 16 bases between the germline ends. The CDR3 loop spans 15 amino acids. Germline V gene data show CDR1 as SGHAT and CDR2 as FQNNGV. CDR3 nucleotides: TGTGCCAGCAGCTCTTCGGGGGACCCTATCTATGGCTACACCTTC. Translating gives CASSSSGDPIYGYTF. Full variable domain (rest looked up from reference TRBV11-2 and TRBJ1-2): EAGVAQSPRYKIIEKRQSVAFWCNPISGHATLYWYQQILGQGPKLLIQFQNNGVVDDSQLPKDRFSAERLKGVDSTLKIQPAKLEDSAVYLCASSSSGDPIYGYTFGSGTRLTVV.

This chain joins TRBV5-1 and TRBJ2-1, with 8 bases identical to TRBD1. CDR1 SGHRS and CDR2 YFSETQ come from the germline V gene. This CDR3 has 13 amino acids. Trimming took 0 bases from V and 8 from J; bases not matched to a gene: 1. The CDR3 DNA sequence: TGCGCCAGCAGCTTGGCGACAGGGGATGAGCAGTTCTTC. Translation gives CASSLATGDEQFF.

The J gene is TRBJ2-7, the V gene TRBV25-1; possible D gene TRBD2, 5 bases. V lost 2 bases, J lost 2 bases, and 13 bases lay in between. The germline V gene has CDR1 MGHDK and CDR2 SYGVNS. The CDR3 contains 15 residues. The DNA of the CDR3 is TGTGCCAGCAGTGAAGATCGACAACTAGCCTACGAGCAGTACTTC. Translated, it gives CASSEDRQLAYEQYF.

The chain combines TRBV6-1 with TRBJ1-6; possibly TRBD1 for D (5 bases). V was trimmed by 7 bases and J by 10 bases, leaving 14 bases between them. This CDR3 is built from 13 residues. Germline CDR1 MNHNS, CDR2 SASEGT. For the CDR3, the DNA is TGTGCCAGCATGACACAGGAAGGCTCACCCCTCCACTTT. Its protein is CASMTQEGSPLHF.

CDR3 in DNA: TGTGCCAGCAGTGAGGAAGGGGAAAGGCGGGAGCTGTTTTTT. Its protein is CASSEEGERRELFF. The chain is built from TRBV6-4 and TRBJ2-2, with D maybe TRBD1 (5 bases). V lost 3 bases to trimming and J lost 9 bases, with 14 bases between them. CDR3 size: 14 residues. Germline assignment: CDR1 MRHNA and CDR2 SNTAGT.

The rearrangement links TRBV6-1 to TRBJ2-3, with 12 bases identical to TRBD2. The ends lost 4 bases at V and 4 bases at J; junction bases unmatched: 3. The CDR3 has 15 amino acids. CDR1 and CDR2 from the germline V gene are MNHNS and SASEGT. The CDR3 DNA follows: TGTGCCAGCAGTGGCGGACTAGCGGGGCCAGATACGCAGTATTTT. It encodes CASSGGLAGPDTQYF.

CDR3 region: CAISLGQGAYGYTF. The CDR3 region has the DNA TGTGCCATCAGTCTAGGACAGGGGGCCTATGGCTACACCTTC. J is TRBJ1-2 and V is TRBV10-3, with 11 positions matching TRBD1. CDR3 length: 14 residues. Germline-derived CDR1 and CDR2 are ENHRY and SYGVKD. Trimming at V came to 5 bases and at J to 4 bases, leaving 3 bases not matched to a gene.

The chain couples TRBV6-4 to TRBJ2-1, with TRBD2 matching 8 bases. This CDR3 is 15 amino acids long. Germline-derived CDR1 and CDR2 are MRHNA and SNTAGT. The trim removed 3 bases at V and 2 bases at J, leaving 3 bases unmatched. CDR3 sequence: CASSEAGDPYNEQFF. DNA for the CDR3: TGTGCCAGCAGTGAAGCGGGGGACCCCTACAATGAGCAGTTCTTC.

The gene calls are TRBV9 and TRBJ2-5, with D perhaps matching TRBD2 (6 bases). Germline-derived CDR1 and CDR2 are SGDLS and YYNGEE. The CDR3 has 14 amino acids. V was cut by 0 bases and J by 5 bases, with 11 bases left in between. DNA for the CDR3: TGTGCCAGCAGCGTAGCTCGGGGGAGGGAGACCCAGTACTTC. This encodes CASSVARGRETQYF.

The chain couples TRBV7-9 to TRBJ2-7; D not certain. Trimming removed 0 bases from V and 0 bases from J, with 9 bases in between. CDR1 and CDR2 from the germline V gene are SEHNR and FQNEAQ (reference sequence). CDR3 size: 15 residues. The CDR3 bases are TGTGCCAGCAGCTTAGCCCCCGGTCCCTCCTACGAGCAGTACTTC. Residues: CASSLAPGPSYEQYF.

This clone has a handful of counts. The chain carries TRBV10-3 and TRBJ1-4; TRBD1 matches 11 bases. Germline CDR1 is ENHRY and CDR2 is SYGVKD. V lost 2 bases to trimming and J lost 3 bases; unmatched junction nucleotides: 5. The CDR3 runs 17 residues. CDR3 sequence (DNA): TGTGCCATCAGTGAGATGGGGACAGGGGGTTCTAATGAAAAACTGTTTTTT. Amino acids: CAISEMGTGGSNEKLFF.

The V gene is TRBV5-1, the J gene TRBJ2-5, with 9 nucleotides matching TRBD1. Germline CDR1 SGHRS, CDR2 YFSETQ. V lost 1 base to trimming and J lost 4 bases; unmatched junction nucleotides: 17. The length of the CDR3 is 19 residues. CDR3 protein: CASSLTPGQGRGLAETQYF. The CDR3, as DNA: TGCGCCAGCAGCTTGACTCCGGGACAGGGTCGAGGATTGGCAGAGACCCAGTACTTC.

This rearrangement joins TRBV5-4 to TRBJ2-2, with 9 nucleotides matching TRBD1. Germline V gene sequence: CDR1 SGHNT, CDR2 YYREEE (reference sequence). V dropped 3 bases and J dropped 1; count of bases not matched to a gene: 1. The CDR3 totals 15 residues. The CDR3 loop is CASSWGQGNTGELFF. CDR3 sequence (DNA): TGTGCCAGCAGCTGGGGACAGGGGAACACCGGGGAGCTGTTTTTT.

V is TRBV4-1 and J is TRBJ1-2; 8 nucleotides match TRBD1. The V gene's germline CDR1 is MGHRA and CDR2 YSYEKL. Trimming cost V 1 base and J 8 bases; bases outside gene matches: 12. This CDR3 has 16 residues. The CDR3 nucleotides are TGCGCCAGCAGCCAAGTCGCCACAGGGGGAGTGGAGGGCTACACCTTC. It codes for CASSQVATGGVEGYTF.

V is TRBV27 and J is TRBJ2-3; TRBD2 aligns across 12 bases. V was pared by 5 bases and J by 6 bases, with 9 bases of the junction left unmatched. The CDR3 extends over 16 amino acids. Germline CDR1 MNHEY, CDR2 SMNVEV (reference sequence). The CDR3 coding sequence is TGTGCCAGCAGTCAACTTCTAGCGGGGGGGTTCGATACGCAGTATTTT. Translated, it gives CASSQLLAGGFDTQYF.

The genes are TRBV5-4 and TRBJ1-5, with D perhaps matching TRBD1 (6 bases). V lost 4 bases to trimming and J lost 4 bases, with 12 bases between them. This CDR3 region has 14 residues. Germline CDR1 reads SGHNT; CDR2 reads YYREEE (reference sequence). CDR3 protein: CASSIRGSNQPQHF. For the CDR3, the DNA is TGTGCCAGCAGCATCAGGGGATCGAATCAGCCCCAGCATTTT.

The genes are TRBV6-1 and TRBJ1-1; D possibly corresponds to TRBD1 (6 bases). Trimming took off 4 bases at V and 1 base at J, with 7 bases between the two ends. Germline V lookup: CDR1 MNHNS, CDR2 SASEGT. The CDR3 spans 13 residues. The CDR3 is CASSGTENTEAFF. The CDR3 region has the DNA TGTGCCAGCAGTGGGACAGAGAACACTGAAGCTTTCTTT.

V gene TRBV9 combines with J gene TRBJ1-1; D is undetermined. Per the germline V gene, CDR1 is SGDLS and CDR2 is YYNGEE. Trimming removed 4 bases from V and 1 base from J, with 8 bases in between. CDR3 length: 13 residues. The CDR3 loop is CASSPRPNTEAFF. The CDR3 DNA reads TGTGCCAGCAGCCCGCGGCCGAACACTGAAGCTTTCTTT.

The V call is TRBV11-2, the J call TRBJ2-3; 8 nucleotides line up with TRBD1. Germline CDR1 and CDR2: SGHAT and FQNNGV. With 0 bases clipped from V and 4 bases from J, the junction kept 6 bases outside the gene matches. The CDR3 loop spans 16 amino acids. CDR3: CASSLELDRGPDTQYF. CDR3 coding DNA: TGTGCCAGCAGCTTAGAACTTGACAGGGGTCCAGATACGCAGTATTTT.

This chain uses TRBV12-5 with TRBJ2-1, with 7 bases fitting TRBD1. Unmatched junction bases numbered 6, after V lost 1 base and J lost 6 bases. The germline CDR1 and CDR2 sequences are LGHNT and FRNRAP. The CDR3 totals 15 residues. CDR3 bases: TGTGCTAGTGGTTTGGGTCAGGGGGATAGCAATGAGCAGTTCTTC. Residues: CASGLGQGDSNEQFF.

This chain connects TRBV5-6 to TRBJ1-4, with 8 bases matching TRBD1. Germline-derived CDR1 and CDR2 are SGHDT and YYEEEE. Unmatched junction bases numbered 8, after V lost 4 bases and J lost 6 bases. CDR3 length: 15 amino acids. This chain's CDR3 is CASSTPGQGDEKLFF. DNA of the CDR3: TGTGCCAGCAGCACCCCTGGACAGGGCGATGAAAAACTGTTTTTT.

The chain couples TRBV27 to TRBJ1-5; 8 nucleotides match TRBD1. Per germline, CDR1 MNHEY and CDR2 SMNVEV (reference sequence). The junction had 9 bases not matched to a gene; V was cut back by 5 bases and J by 9 bases. This CDR3 comprises 14 residues. CDR3 residues: CASSPGQGLLPQHF. CDR3 DNA: TGTGCCAGCAGTCCCGGACAGGGTCTCTTGCCCCAGCATTTT.

The CDR3 DNA sequence: TGTGCCTGGAGTGTGCGGGGGGCGCACCGCGCTAGCACAGATACGCAGTATTTT. Protein sequence: CAWSVRGAHRASTDTQYF. The chain is built from TRBV30 and TRBJ2-3; 8 positions match TRBD2. V was pared by 0 bases and J by 0 bases, with 11 bases of the junction left unmatched. The CDR3 contains 18 residues. Germline-derived CDR1 and CDR2 are GTSNPN and SVGIG (reference sequence). The complete variable domain, with remaining parts taken from reference TRBV30 and TRBJ2-3, reads SQTIHQWPATLVQPVGSPLSLECTVEGTSNPNLYWYRQAAGRGLQLLFYSVGIGQISSEVPQNLSASRPQDRQFILSSKKLLLSDSGFYLCAWSVRGAHRASTDTQYFGPGTRLTVL.